The 13 T cell receptor beta chains given below trace back to one sample, sequenced in a study of cytomegalovirus exposure and HLA in healthy donors. Sequencing was performed with immunoSEQ multiplex PCR; in TCRdb, only in-frame clones are kept and a portion is missing. The table includes under 200,000 clones, roughly 95% detected once. Sequencing was carried out using PBMCs. The receptors were gathered from a woman in her late teens or twenties in good health and CMV-seronegative.

V is TRBV6-1 and J is TRBJ1-2; possibly TRBD1 for D (5 bases). CDR3 length: 14 residues. Germline V lookup: CDR1 MNHNS, CDR2 SASEGT. V lost 4 bases to trimming and J lost 5 bases, with 14 bases between them. The CDR3 sequence is CASSVPRDLYGYTF. For the CDR3, the DNA is TGTGCCAGCAGTGTTCCCAGGGATTTGTATGGCTACACCTTC.

The chain recombines TRBV6-5 with TRBJ2-7; D is perhaps TRBD1 (6 bases). The CDR3 has 13 residues. Trimming shortened V by 5 bases and J by 5 bases, and 13 bases separated the two germline ends. Germline lookup yields CDR1 MNHEY and CDR2 SVGAGI. CDR3 in DNA: TGTGCCAGCAGTCGAGGACAGATCCACGAGCAGTACTTC. Its translation is CASSRGQIHEQYF.

The gene calls are TRBV5-4 and TRBJ1-1; 9 bases are a match to TRBD1. Trimming removed 3 bases from V and 2 bases from J; junction bases left unmatched: 5. There are 15 residues in the CDR3. The germline CDR1 and CDR2 sequences are SGHNT and YYREEE (reference sequence). The CDR3 sequence is CASSSRDRANTEAFF. The DNA for the CDR3 is TGTGCCAGCAGCTCCAGGGACAGGGCTAACACTGAAGCTTTCTTT.

The rearrangement uses TRBV7-2 and TRBJ2-3; D remains ambiguous. The V gene's germline CDR1 is SGHTA and CDR2 FQGNSA. Trimming cost V 1 base and J 0 bases, with 11 bases left between them. This CDR3 is built from 16 residues. CDR3 protein: CASSLVGTPSTDTQYF. The CDR3 DNA reads TGTGCCAGCAGCTTAGTGGGCACCCCTAGCACAGATACGCAGTATTTT.

This rearrangement joins TRBV7-9 to TRBJ2-7; 9 positions agree with TRBD1. The CDR3 extends over 16 amino acids. Looked up from germline, CDR1 is SEHNR and CDR2 is FQNEAQ (reference sequence). The V and J ends lost 4 bases and 4 bases, in that order; junction bases with no gene match: 11. The CDR3 is CASSSIHRQGDYEQYF. CDR3 sequence (DNA): TGTGCCAGCAGCTCCATTCACAGACAGGGGGATTACGAGCAGTACTTC. Supplemented by reference TRBV7-9 and TRBJ2-7, the full variable domain reads DTGVSQNPRHKITKRGQNVTFRCDPISEHNRLYWYRQTLGQGPEFLTYFQNEAQLEKSRLLSDRFSAERPKGSFSTLEIQRTEQGDSAMYLCASSSIHRQGDYEQYFGPGTRLTVT.

This clone was counted between two and nine times. The chain combines TRBV7-9 with TRBJ2-7; no firm D call. The CDR3 runs 13 residues. Trimming cost V 4 bases and J 0 bases, with 7 bases left between them. Germline-derived CDR1 and CDR2 are SEHNR and FQNEAQ (reference sequence). CDR3 amino acids: CASSSGFSYEQYF. CDR3 sequence (DNA): TGTGCCAGCAGCTCCGGGTTCTCCTACGAGCAGTACTTC.

The rearrangement joins TRBV6-5 to TRBJ2-7; D might be TRBD1 (6 bases). Per germline, CDR1 MNHEY and CDR2 SVGAGI. The CDR3 is 14 amino acids. Between the trimmed V and J ends, which lost 2 bases and 5 bases, there was a span of 13 bases. CDR3 sequence: CASSYRDRPHEQYF. CDR3 coding DNA: TGTGCCAGCAGTTACCGAGACAGGCCCCACGAGCAGTACTTC.

This chain uses TRBV21-1 with TRBJ2-2; TRBD1 is the table's D call, not checked against the DNA. TRBV21-1 is a known pseudogene. The CDR3 covers 15 residues. The chain's CDR3 is CASRVQGRSTGELFF. In nucleotides, the CDR3 is TGTGCCAGCAGGGTACAGGGGAGGAGCACCGGGGAGCTGTTTTTT.

The CDR3 here is CASSQGQLNTEAFF. CDR3 DNA: TGTGCCAGCAGTCAGGGACAGCTGAACACTGAAGCTTTCTTT. The chain carries TRBV6-6 and TRBJ1-1; the match to TRBD1 covers 7 bases. The junction had 3 bases not matched to a gene; V was cut back by 5 bases and J by 0 bases. In germline, CDR1 is MNHNY, CDR2 SVGAGI (reference sequence). The CDR3 contains 14 residues.

The rearrangement links TRBV7-9 to TRBJ2-7; D possibly corresponds to TRBD1 (5 bases). Between the trimmed V and J ends, which lost 5 bases and 7 bases, there was a span of 18 bases. Looked up from germline, CDR1 is SEHNR and CDR2 is FQNEAQ (reference sequence). The CDR3 contains 14 residues. CDR3 sequence: CASSPPTGPREQYF. The CDR3, as DNA: TGTGCCAGCAGCCCCCCCACAGGTCCCAGGGAGCAGTACTTC.

The rearrangement joins TRBV7-2 to TRBJ1-2; weak D call: TRBD1 (5 bases). Germline loops: CDR1 SGHTA, CDR2 FQGNSA. Trimming shortened V by 4 bases and J by 6 bases, and 15 bases separated the two germline ends. The CDR3 extends over 14 amino acids. The chain's CDR3 is CASSSYQGLHGYTF. CDR3 DNA: TGTGCCAGCAGCTCGTATCAGGGCTTGCATGGCTACACCTTC.

This clone was seen once. The rearrangement links TRBV7-2 to TRBJ2-1; 9 bases align to TRBD2. CDR1 is SGHTA and CDR2 is FQGNSA in the germline V gene. The V gene end was trimmed by 1 base and the J gene end by 6 bases; junction bases not matched to a gene: 10. The CDR3 has 17 amino acids. CDR3 DNA: TGTGCCAGCAGCTTAGGGACCGGGACTAGCTTCCTCAATGAGCAGTTCTTC. This translates into CASSLGTGTSFLNEQFF.

The V call is TRBV7-2, the J call TRBJ2-5; weak D call: TRBD2 (6 bases). This CDR3 is built from 15 residues. Per germline, CDR1 SGHTA and CDR2 FQGNSA. V was clipped by 5 bases and J by 3 bases, with 16 bases between them. CDR3 nucleotides: TGTGCCAGCAGCCTTCGAGGGCGGAGGGAAGAGACCCAGTACTTC. Translation gives CASSLRGRREETQYF.